The next 8 T cell receptor beta chains were all read from a single sample in a study of breast tumors, draining lymph nodes, adjacent tissues. A single record per CDR3 protein comes from TCRdb applying MiXCR to the multiplex PCR reads. The data hold 200,000 to 250,000 distinct CDR3 sequences, with less than 40% observed a single time. Breast cancer patients provided tissue from their axillary draining lymph nodes. The sequenced sample consisted of axillary lymph node tissue. The receptors derive from a female donor with breast cancer. Some clones in this sample may be carry-over from other donors' samples.

This clonotype was recorded many times. V and J are TRBV19 and TRBJ2-2; 8 bases map to TRBD2. V dropped 3 bases and J dropped 2; count of bases not matched to a gene: 11. CDR3 length: 18 residues. The V gene's germline CDR1 is LNHDA and CDR2 SQIVND (reference sequence). DNA for the CDR3: TGTGCCAGTAGTATGATTTTGGTAGCGGGGTCTAACACCGGGGAGCTGTTTTTT. Encoded protein: CASSMILVAGSNTGELFF. The full variable domain, rest sourced from reference TRBV19 and TRBJ2-2, is DGGITQSPKYLFRKEGQNVTLSCEQNLNHDAMYWYRQDPGQGLRLIYYSQIVNDFQKGDIAEGYSVSREKKESFPLTVTSAQKNPTAFYLCASSMILVAGSNTGELFFGEGSRLTVL.

This clonotype was counted many times. The CDR3 sequence: CATSDRTGGYGYTF. The CDR3 DNA sequence: TGTGCCACCAGTGATCGGACAGGGGGCTATGGCTACACCTTC. V is TRBV24-1 and J is TRBJ1-2; TRBD1 matches at 10 bases. Unmatched junction bases numbered 1, after V lost 3 bases and J lost 4 bases. The germline V gene has CDR1 KGHDR and CDR2 SFDVKD. This CDR3 is 14 amino acids long.

This clonotype was recorded many times. The rearrangement links TRBV6-5 to TRBJ2-7; 8 positions match TRBD1. The CDR3 totals 12 residues. The V and J ends lost 8 bases and 3 bases, in that order; junction bases with no gene match: 3. Germline lookup yields CDR1 MNHEY and CDR2 SVGAGI. Here the CDR3 reads CASHTGGYEQYF. The CDR3 DNA reads TGTGCCAGCCATACAGGGGGCTACGAGCAGTACTTC.

Points on this clonotype: This may come from a read error, since a much larger clone is one base off. The DNA is omitted, as the CDR3 cannot be located on it reliably, and the CDR3 follows TCRdb's listing. V is TRBV7-2 and J is TRBJ2-1; the D segment call TRBD2 is taken from the table without a DNA check. Looked up from germline, CDR1 is SGHTA and CDR2 is FQGNSA. The CDR3 is made up of 15 amino acids, end residues included. Here the CDR3 reads CASSQGVAGGIEQLF.

This clonotype has at least ten counts. The chain carries TRBV19 and TRBJ2-3, with D maybe TRBD2 (6 bases). The ends were cut back, 7 bases at V and 1 base at J, with 18 bases in the middle. Germline loops: CDR1 LNHDA, CDR2 SQIVND (reference sequence). The CDR3 is 16 residues long. As DNA, the CDR3 is TGTGCCAGTACCCGACGGGGGACGGGGCGCACAGATACGCAGTATTTT. It yields the protein CASTRRGTGRTDTQYF.

The CDR3 region has the DNA TGTGCCAGCAGCTTAAGGACAGGCTCTGGAAACACCATATATTTT. Its protein product is CASSLRTGSGNTIYF. This chain links TRBV7-2 with TRBJ1-3; 7 nucleotides agree with TRBD1. CDR3 length: 15 amino acids. Germline CDR1 SGHTA, CDR2 FQGNSA. The trim removed 2 bases at V and 0 bases at J, leaving 1 base unmatched. Full variable domain (missing parts from reference TRBV7-2 and TRBJ1-3): GAGVSQSPSNKVTEKGKDVELRCDPISGHTALYWYRQSLGQGLEFLIYFQGNSAPDKSGLPSDRFSAERTGGSVSTLTIQRTQQEDSAVYLCASSLRTGSGNTIYFGEGSWLTVV.

In its sample, this clonotype was seen many times. The rearrangement uses TRBV4-1 and TRBJ2-3, with unresolved D. V lost 4 bases and J lost 4, with 9 bases in between. The CDR3 contains 13 residues. In germline, CDR1 is MGHRA, CDR2 YSYEKL. DNA for the CDR3: TGCGCCAGCAGCCGTGTCGGATCAGATACGCAGTATTTT. Protein: CASSRVGSDTQYF.

In the case of this clonotype: The junction departs from germline at one end; a sequencing error may be responsible. V usage is TRBV6-4 and J usage is TRBJ2-3; possible D gene TRBD2, 6 bases. Per germline, CDR1 MRHNA and CDR2 SNTAGT. CDR3 size: 14 residues. CDR3 DNA sequence: TGTGCCATCAGTGGTACGGGGGACACAGATACGCAGTATTTT. It is translated as CAISGTGDTDTQYF.